This T cell receptor (beta chain) was identified during a study of T cell repertoires in cytomegalovirus infection (dated by TCRdb to the late 2010s). For the wider study: Donor HLA type was relevant to the analysis, because carriage of CMV infection together with the matching HLA type was indicated by public TCR beta signatures.

Trimmed from V: 5 bases; trimmed from J: 5 bases; junction bases lacking a gene match: 8. The CDR3 goes from the cysteine to the phenylalanine over 15 residues. Only CDR3 DNA remains: 45 bases, in frame from the first base. The germline V gene sets CDR1 to SGHTA and CDR2 to FQGTGA. Broader findings and caveats from the paper: The ex vivo response was dominated by HLA-C-restricted CMV-specific TCR beta clonotypes, and the single most frequent clonotype in two of eight donors was supplied by these HLA-C-restricted clonotypes. In both this cohort and an independent cohort of 350 to 400 donors, the cumulative frequency of public TCR beta family members distinguished carriers of CMV infection plus the relevant HLA type.

This clonotype was seen more than once but under ten times. Its recognized antigen is unknown. Base quality data are lacking; no much larger clone is found one base away. Instrument on record: Illumina HiSeq 1500. The public reads were quality trimmed at Q25 with fastp and then assembled into clones with MiXCR by TCRdb, keeping productive beta chains. CDR3 protein duplicates are merged, each entry listing the most common genes and DNA. This sample holds just under 550,000 distinct CDR3 sequences; about 26% were observed only once. The ten top clones hold roughly 13% of the sample. The receptor's source is a human donor in good health (CMV status not recorded). Some clones in this sample may be carry-over from other donors' samples. Sequencing was carried out using PBMCs. The receptor chain draws on TRBV7-3 and TRBJ1-2, and TRBD1 aligns with 10 junction nucleotides. The CDR3 corresponds to CASSATGTGDYGYTF. The DNA reads as follows: TGTGCCAGCAGCGCTACCGGGACAGGGGATTATGGCTACACCTTC.